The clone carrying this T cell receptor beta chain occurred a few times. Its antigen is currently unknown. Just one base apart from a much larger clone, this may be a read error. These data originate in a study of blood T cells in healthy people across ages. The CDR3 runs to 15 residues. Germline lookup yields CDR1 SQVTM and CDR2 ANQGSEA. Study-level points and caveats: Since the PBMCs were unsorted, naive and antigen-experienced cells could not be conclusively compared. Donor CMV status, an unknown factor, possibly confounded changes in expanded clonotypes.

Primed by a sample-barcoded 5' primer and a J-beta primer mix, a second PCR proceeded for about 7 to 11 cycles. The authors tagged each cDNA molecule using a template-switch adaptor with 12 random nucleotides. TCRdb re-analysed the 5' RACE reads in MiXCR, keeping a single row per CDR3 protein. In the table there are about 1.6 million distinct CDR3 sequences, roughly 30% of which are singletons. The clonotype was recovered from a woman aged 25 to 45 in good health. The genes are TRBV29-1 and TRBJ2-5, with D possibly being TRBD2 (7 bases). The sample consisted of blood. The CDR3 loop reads CSVGGWGGHEEAQYF. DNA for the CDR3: TGCAGCGTTGGAGGGTGGGGGGGCCATGAAGAGGCCCAGTACTTC.